This TCR beta chain was sequenced for a study of blood T cell repertoires in COVID-19. CDR3 size: 13 residues. Germline-derived CDR1 and CDR2 are SGDLS and YYNGEE. Trimming left V 0 bases short and J 10 bases short, with 13 bases between. This clone occurred a few times. Measured with immunoSEQ multiplex PCR; TCRdb has only the in-frame clones, and not every one. The data show about 410,000 clones, 75% to 90% seen once. The V and J genes are TRBV9 and TRBJ1-1; D unresolved. This clonotype was obtained from a woman aged 30 to 39 with active or convalescent COVID-19. The sample taken for sequencing was peripheral blood. CDR3 in amino acids: CASSVDFSSGAFF. As DNA, the CDR3 is TGTGCCAGCAGCGTAGATTTTAGTTCCGGAGCTTTCTTT.